This record covers a single TCR beta chain. The CDR3 runs to 14 residues. J was trimmed by 7 bases and V by 3 bases; bases with no gene match: 8. The germline V gene encodes CDR1 SGHTA and CDR2 FQGNSA. This specimen comes from a study of blood T cell repertoires in COVID-19. The wider study: T cells, B-cell-depleted T cells, or PBMCs provided the cDNA or gDNA that served as material.

Libraries were prepared by immunoSEQ multiplex PCR; TCRdb keeps only in-frame clonotypes and omits some of them. The repertoire holds around 500,000 clones, over 75% seen once, with roughly 3.2% in the top ten. The chain uses TRBV7-2 and TRBJ1-2; 7 bases line up with TRBD1. Material for sequencing was peripheral blood. This clonotype originated in a human donor in a cohort sampled during active COVID-19. The CDR3 sequence is CASSFNRGTGGYTF. The CDR3 bases are TGTGCCAGCAGCTTTAACAGGGGCACGGGTGGCTACACCTTC.